The source of this T cell receptor (beta chain) is a study of cytomegalovirus exposure and HLA in healthy donors. Notes on the study in general: Later analysis showed most CMV-associated TCR beta chains appearing HLA-restricted. For TCR beta chains, V- and J-gene trimming was later linked to a missense DCLRE1C variant. Many donors shared some public TCRs, even though most TCR sequences were rare.

The PCR made use of 60 Vbeta and 13 Jbeta primers. Some clones are missing from TCRdb's copy, which holds only in-frame ones; the method was immunoSEQ multiplex PCR. In the table there are around 280,000 clones, approximately 90% of which are singletons. CDR1 is SGHAT and CDR2 is FQNNGV in the germline V gene. CDR3 length: 18 residues. Germline trimming cut 0 bases from V and 4 bases from J; bases unmatched to any gene: 11. The donors comprised healthy bone marrow donors. Concerning this clone itself: Its matching antigen is unknown.

The chain employs TRBV11-2 and TRBJ1-3; 8 bases match TRBD1. The clonotype originates from a woman aged 18-30 years in good health and CMV-seronegative. Sequencing input: PBMCs. The CDR3 sequence is CASSLEMVRGRGGNTIYF. The DNA for the CDR3 is TGTGCCAGCAGCTTAGAAATGGTCAGGGGGCGAGGAGGAAACACCATATATTTT.